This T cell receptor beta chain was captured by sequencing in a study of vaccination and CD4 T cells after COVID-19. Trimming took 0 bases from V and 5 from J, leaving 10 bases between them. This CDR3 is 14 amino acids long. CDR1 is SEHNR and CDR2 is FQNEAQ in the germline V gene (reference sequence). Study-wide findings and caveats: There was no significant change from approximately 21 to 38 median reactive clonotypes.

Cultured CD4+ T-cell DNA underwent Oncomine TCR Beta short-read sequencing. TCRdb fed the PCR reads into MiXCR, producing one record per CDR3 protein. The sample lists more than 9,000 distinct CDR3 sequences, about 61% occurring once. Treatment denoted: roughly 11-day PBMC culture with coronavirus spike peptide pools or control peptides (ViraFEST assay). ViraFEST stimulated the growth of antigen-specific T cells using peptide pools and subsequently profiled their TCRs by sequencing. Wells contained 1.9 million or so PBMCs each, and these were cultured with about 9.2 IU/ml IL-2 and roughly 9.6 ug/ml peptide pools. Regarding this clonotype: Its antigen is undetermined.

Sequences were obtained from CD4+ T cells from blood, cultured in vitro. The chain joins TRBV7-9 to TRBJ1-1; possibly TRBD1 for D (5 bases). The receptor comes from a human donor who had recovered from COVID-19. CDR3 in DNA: TGTGCCAGCAGCTTAGCGGGGGATGGGACTGAAGCTTTCTTT. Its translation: CASSLAGDGTEAFF.